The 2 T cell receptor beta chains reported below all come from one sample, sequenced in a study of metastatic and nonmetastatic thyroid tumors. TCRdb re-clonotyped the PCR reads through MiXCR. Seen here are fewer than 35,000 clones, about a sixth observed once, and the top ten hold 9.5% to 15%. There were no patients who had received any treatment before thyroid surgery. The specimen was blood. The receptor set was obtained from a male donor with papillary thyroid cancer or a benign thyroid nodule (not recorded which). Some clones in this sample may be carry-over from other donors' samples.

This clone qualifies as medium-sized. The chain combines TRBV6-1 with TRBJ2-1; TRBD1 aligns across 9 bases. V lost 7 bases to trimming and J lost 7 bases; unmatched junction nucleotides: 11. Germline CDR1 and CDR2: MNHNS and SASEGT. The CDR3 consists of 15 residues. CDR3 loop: CASKSGTGFLNEQFF. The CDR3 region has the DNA TGTGCCAGCAAGTCCGGGACAGGGTTTTTGAATGAGCAGTTCTTC.

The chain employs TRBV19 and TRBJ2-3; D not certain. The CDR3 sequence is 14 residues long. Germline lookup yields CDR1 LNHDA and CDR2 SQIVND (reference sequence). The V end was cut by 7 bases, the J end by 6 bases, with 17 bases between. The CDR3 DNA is TGTGCCAGTACCCCAACCCCCTCCAGGGATACGCAGTATTTT. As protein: CASTPTPSRDTQYF. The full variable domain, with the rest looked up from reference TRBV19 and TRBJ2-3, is DGGITQSPKYLFRKEGQNVTLSCEQNLNHDAMYWYRQDPGQGLRLIYYSQIVNDFQKGDIAEGYSVSREKKESFPLTVTSAQKNPTAFYLCASTPTPSRDTQYFGPGTRLTVL.